This T cell receptor beta chain was retrieved from a study of lymphopenia after photon versus proton radiotherapy. Details on this clone: No antigen is known for it.

General study findings and limits: In patients who died, overall survival fell as post-nadir TCR diversity dropped more. Photon-treated patients lost naive T cells and TCR diversity; proton-treated stayed stable. After lymphocyte nadir, photon-treated repertoires showed oligoclonal expansion, especially CD8+ Temra. Survival link was tested only in deceased patients; proton benefit remains a possibility.

The CDR3 is made up of 17 amino acids. The V gene end was trimmed by 4 bases and the J gene end by 4 bases; junction bases not matched to a gene: 7. Germline V gene data show CDR1 as SGHNT and CDR2 as YYREEE (reference sequence). The repertoire was sequenced with immunoSEQ multiplex PCR; TCRdb's copy has only in-frame clones and lacks some. Here the sample spans approximately 65,000 clones, about nine tenths being singletons. This material consisted of peripheral blood, taken from a patient treated with proton-based radiotherapy. The receptor was isolated from a man older than 75 with esophageal cancer. The J gene is TRBJ2-5, the V gene TRBV5-4; 16 bases line up with TRBD2. DNA for the CDR3: TGTGCCAGCAGCCCGGGACTAGCGGGAGGGTCAGGAGAGACCCAGTACTTC. Translating it yields CASSPGLAGGSGETQYF.